This TCR beta chain was found in a study of CD8 T cell repertoires and HIV-1 epitope variants. Study-wide context: Epitopes were three Gag families plus Nef HW9 and YT9.

With respect to this clone: Its specificity is not known.

Looked up from germline, CDR1 is SGHDN and CDR2 is FVKESK. The CDR3 sequence is 16 residues long. Trimming pared 0 bases from V and 1 base from J, leaving 13 bases between. Measured with immunoSEQ multiplex PCR; TCRdb has only the in-frame clones, and not every one. The sample lists 4,500 to 5,500 clones, 66% occurring once. This clonotype originated in a male donor with HIV. The sample was cultured CD8+ T cells derived from PBMCs. The V and J genes are TRBV14 and TRBJ2-7; possibly TRBD2 for D (7 bases). CDR3 loop: CASSQDWGGGSYEQYF. The CDR3 DNA sequence: TGTGCCAGCAGCCAAGATTGGGGAGGGGGTTCCTACGAGCAGTACTTC.